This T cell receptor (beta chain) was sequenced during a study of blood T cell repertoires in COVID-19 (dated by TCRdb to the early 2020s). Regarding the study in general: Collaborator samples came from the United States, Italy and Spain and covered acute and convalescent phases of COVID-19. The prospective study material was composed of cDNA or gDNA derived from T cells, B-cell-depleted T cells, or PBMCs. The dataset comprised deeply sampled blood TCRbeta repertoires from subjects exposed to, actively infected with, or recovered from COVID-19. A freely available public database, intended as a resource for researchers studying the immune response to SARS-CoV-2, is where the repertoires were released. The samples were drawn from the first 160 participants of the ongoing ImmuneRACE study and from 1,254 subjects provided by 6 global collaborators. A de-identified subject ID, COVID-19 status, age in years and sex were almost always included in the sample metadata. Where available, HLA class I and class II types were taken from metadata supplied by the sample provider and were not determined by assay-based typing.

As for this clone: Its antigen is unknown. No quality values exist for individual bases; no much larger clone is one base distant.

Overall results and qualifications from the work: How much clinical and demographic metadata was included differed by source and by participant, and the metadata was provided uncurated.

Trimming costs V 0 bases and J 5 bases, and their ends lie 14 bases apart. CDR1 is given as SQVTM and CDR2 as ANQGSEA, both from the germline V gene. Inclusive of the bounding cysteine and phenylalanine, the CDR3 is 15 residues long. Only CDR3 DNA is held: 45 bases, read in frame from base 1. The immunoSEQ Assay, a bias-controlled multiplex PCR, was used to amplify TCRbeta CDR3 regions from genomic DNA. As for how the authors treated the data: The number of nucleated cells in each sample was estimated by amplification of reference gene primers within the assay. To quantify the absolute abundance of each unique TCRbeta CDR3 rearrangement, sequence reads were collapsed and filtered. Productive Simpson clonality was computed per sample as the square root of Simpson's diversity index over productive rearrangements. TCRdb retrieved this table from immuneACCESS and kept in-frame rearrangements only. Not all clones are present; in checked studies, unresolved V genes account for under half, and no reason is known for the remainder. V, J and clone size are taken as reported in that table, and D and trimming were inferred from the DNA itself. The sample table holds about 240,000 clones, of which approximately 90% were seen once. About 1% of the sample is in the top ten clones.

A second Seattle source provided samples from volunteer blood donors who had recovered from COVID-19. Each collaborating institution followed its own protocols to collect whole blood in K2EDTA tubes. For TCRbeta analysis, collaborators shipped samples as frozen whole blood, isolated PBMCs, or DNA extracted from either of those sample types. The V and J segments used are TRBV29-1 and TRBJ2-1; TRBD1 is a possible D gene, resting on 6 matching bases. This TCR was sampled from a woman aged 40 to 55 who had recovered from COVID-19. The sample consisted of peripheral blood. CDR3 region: CSVEDRGQPNNEQFF. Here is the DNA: TGCAGCGTTGAAGATCGTGGACAGCCAAACAATGAGCAGTTCTTC.